What follows are 22 T cell receptor beta chains derived from one specimen sequenced in a study of blood T cell repertoires in COVID-19 (dated by TCRdb to the early 2020s). Libraries were made using the immunoSEQ multiplex PCR assay. TCRdb mirrors the immuneACCESS table, restricted to in-frame sequences. Some clones are absent from its copies; in checked studies, under half trace to an unresolved V gene, and the reason for the others is unknown. This sample has about 440,000 clones in its table, and 85% to 90% of those were observed once. The ten largest account for more than 4% of the sample. The sequenced sample was peripheral blood. These receptors were collected from a young woman with acute or convalescent COVID-19.

This clone was counted many times. The V and J genes are TRBV10-3 and TRBJ2-1; 10 bases are a match to TRBD1. Germline-derived CDR1 and CDR2 are ENHRY and SYGVKD. V lost 6 bases to trimming and J lost 8 bases; unmatched junction nucleotides: 10. CDR3 length: 15 amino acids. CDR3 in amino acids: CAISNNNDRGHEQFF. The CDR3 coding sequence is TGTGCCATCAGCAACAATAATGACAGGGGGCATGAGCAGTTCTTC.

The J gene is TRBJ2-2, the V gene TRBV11-3, with 9 bases identical to TRBD2. J gave up 6 bases and V 3 bases, and 8 bases lay outside the gene matches. Germline-derived CDR1 and CDR2 are SGHNT and YENEEA. This CDR3 has 16 residues. The CDR3 region is CASSFSRGGASGELFF. CDR3 coding DNA: TGTGCCAGCAGCTTCTCCCGCGGGGGGGCATCCGGGGAGCTGTTTTTT.

This clone was counted a single time. This sequence joins TRBV7-9 and TRBJ2-3; maybe TRBD2 (6 bases). Germline CDR1 and CDR2: SEHNR and FQNEAQ (reference sequence). V lost 5 bases and J 5 bases, leaving 11 bases between the germline ends. This CDR3 spans 13 amino acids. The CDR3 spells CASSELAGDTQYF. CDR3 in DNA: TGTGCCAGCAGCGAACTAGCAGGAGATACGCAGTATTTT.

The rearrangement links TRBV30 to TRBJ1-1; D remains ambiguous. From germline, CDR1 is GTSNPN and CDR2 SVGIG (reference sequence). V lost 4 bases and J 0 bases, leaving 9 bases between the germline ends. The CDR3 is 13 amino acids. The CDR3 here is CAWKPELNTEAFF. CDR3 sequence (DNA): TGTGCCTGGAAACCGGAGTTGAACACTGAAGCTTTCTTT.

This clone was counted a few times. V usage is TRBV6-5 and J usage is TRBJ2-2; possibly TRBD1 for D (6 bases). The ends were cut back, 7 bases at V and 7 bases at J, with 16 bases in the middle. The germline CDR1 and CDR2 sequences are MNHEY and SVGAGI. This CDR3 contains 14 residues. CDR3 protein: CASTVNRVSGELFF. The CDR3, as DNA: TGTGCCAGCACCGTAAACAGGGTTAGCGGGGAGCTGTTTTTT.

The chain couples TRBV6-1 to TRBJ1-6; D is unresolved. This CDR3 region has 14 residues. The germline V and J ends were trimmed by 0 bases and 7 bases, with 7 bases remaining between them. Germline V gene lookup returns CDR1 MNHNS and CDR2 SASEGT. The CDR3 reads CASSEARRNSPLHF. CDR3 coding DNA: TGTGCCAGCAGTGAAGCCAGGCGAAATTCACCCCTCCACTTT.

This rearrangement joins TRBV11-3 to TRBJ2-3; a possible D gene is TRBD2 (7 bases). Germline values: CDR1 SGHNT, CDR2 YENEEA. CDR3 length: 16 residues. The V gene lost 4 bases and the J gene lost 0 bases, with 14 bases spanning the gap. CDR3 bases: TGTGCCAGCAGCTCCCGGGGGGCCATTAGCACAGATACGCAGTATTTT. Translating it yields CASSSRGAISTDTQYF.

This clone has only one observation. The chain is built from TRBV4-1 and TRBJ1-4; TRBD1 agrees at 8 bases. Germline loops: CDR1 MGHRA, CDR2 YSYEKL. There are 14 residues in the CDR3. Germline trimming cut 5 bases from V and 8 bases from J; bases unmatched to any gene: 7. The CDR3 DNA reads as TGCGCCAGCAGCGATACAGGGGGTAAAGAAAAACTGTTTTTT. Translated: CASSDTGGKEKLFF.

V and J are TRBV6-6 and TRBJ1-1; 7 bases map to TRBD1. The CDR3 consists of 12 residues. The V gene's germline CDR1 is MNHNY and CDR2 SVGAGI (reference sequence). Trimming at V came to 5 bases and at J to 7 bases, leaving 4 bases not matched to a gene. CDR3 residues: CASSTQGDEAFF. CDR3 DNA: TGTGCCAGCAGTACCCAGGGGGATGAAGCTTTCTTT.

The chain combines TRBV5-1 with TRBJ1-1; D perhaps matches TRBD1 (5 bases). The CDR3 spans 13 residues. The ends were cut back, 4 bases at V and 4 bases at J, with 11 bases in the middle. From germline, CDR1 is SGHRS and CDR2 YFSETQ. CDR3 bases: TGCGCCAGCAGCCCACGGGGGGGCACTGAAGCTTTCTTT. Translated: CASSPRGGTEAFF. The full variable domain, rest sourced from reference TRBV5-1 and TRBJ1-1, is KAGVTQTPRYLIKTRGQQVTLSCSPISGHRSVSWYQQTPGQGLQFLFEYFSETQRNKGNFPGRFSGRQFSNSRSEMNVSTLELGDSALYLCASSPRGGTEAFFGQGTRLTVV.

The rearrangement uses TRBV5-1 and TRBJ1-4, with D perhaps TRBD1 (5 bases). The CDR3 has 15 amino acids. Trimming cost V 4 bases and J 4 bases, with 14 bases left between them. Germline values: CDR1 SGHRS, CDR2 YFSETQ. The CDR3 spells CASSDGRQGNEKLFF. The CDR3 DNA follows: TGCGCCAGCAGCGACGGTAGGCAGGGTAATGAAAAACTGTTTTTT.

V is TRBV9 and J is TRBJ2-7, with 11 bases aligning to TRBD1. The CDR3 contains 14 residues. With V trimmed by 3 bases and J by 4 bases, 3 bases remained unmatched. The germline CDR1 and CDR2 sequences are SGDLS and YYNGEE. In DNA form, the CDR3 reads TGTGCCAGCAGCGGAGGGACAGGGGGGTACGAGCAGTACTTC. Its translation is CASSGGTGGYEQYF.

This clone was seen just once. This sample also contains other DNA sequences that code for the same CDR3. The gene calls are TRBV9 and TRBJ1-1; D might be TRBD1 (5 bases). The CDR3 contains 14 residues. Germline V gene lookup returns CDR1 SGDLS and CDR2 YYNGEE. Trimming left V 2 bases short and J 1 base short, with 9 bases between. CDR3: CASSVGQANTEAFF. The CDR3 bases are TGTGCCAGCAGCGTCGGACAAGCGAACACTGAAGCTTTCTTT.

The V and J genes are TRBV3-1 (or the pseudogene TRBV3-2) and TRBJ1-5, with 10 bases aligning to TRBD1. CDR1 is LGHDT, CDR2 YNNKEL, per germline (reference sequence). The trim removed 8 bases at V and 2 bases at J, leaving 12 bases unmatched. The CDR3 sequence is 17 residues long. The CDR3 coding sequence is TGTGCCAGCCCATTAAGGACAGGGGGTGGTGGCAATCAGCCCCAGCATTTT. Translation gives CASPLRTGGGGNQPQHF.

V gene TRBV12-3 or TRBV12-4 combines with J gene TRBJ1-1, with TRBD1 identical over 7 bases. This CDR3 spans 13 amino acids. After removal of 6 bases from V and 5 bases from J, the junction contained 6 bases not matched to a gene. The CDR3 loop is CASSPGQSTEAFF. CDR3 sequence (DNA): TGTGCCAGCAGCCCGGGACAGTCTACTGAAGCTTTCTTT.

The chain combines TRBV5-6 with TRBJ1-2; 8 nucleotides align to TRBD1. Trimming at V came to 1 base and at J to 5 bases, leaving 10 bases not matched to a gene. The CDR3 extends over 16 amino acids. From germline, CDR1 is SGHDT and CDR2 YYEEEE. In DNA, the CDR3 is TGTGCCAGCAGCTTGTCGGACAGGGACTTCGGGTATGGCTACACCTTC. Protein: CASSLSDRDFGYGYTF.

V is TRBV6-5 and J is TRBJ2-1; 9 nucleotides line up with TRBD2. CDR1 MNHEY and CDR2 SVGAGI come from the germline V gene. The CDR3 contains 16 residues. Trimming cost V 0 bases and J 5 bases; bases outside gene matches: 5. Here the CDR3 DNA reads TGTGCCAGCAGTTACTCTCTAGCGGGGTCCCACAATGAGCAGTTCTTC. It encodes CASSYSLAGSHNEQFF.

This clone was detected a few times. J is TRBJ1-4 and V is TRBV18, with 7 nucleotides matching TRBD1. V dropped 6 bases and J dropped 5; count of bases not matched to a gene: 9. The CDR3 is 15 residues long. CDR1 is KGHSH, CDR2 LQKENI, per germline. CDR3 bases: TGTGCCAGCTCCACTATTCAGGGGGTCAATGAAAAACTGTTTTTT. This translates into CASSTIQGVNEKLFF.

The chain uses TRBV2 and TRBJ1-2, with 7 bases matching TRBD1. Germline V gene lookup returns CDR1 SNHLY and CDR2 FYNNEI. J lost 6 bases, V lost 7 bases, and 17 bases had no gene match. The CDR3 covers 16 residues. CDR3 sequence reads: CASTLTRQGEGNGYTF. CDR3 nucleotide sequence: TGTGCCAGCACCCTTACTCGACAGGGCGAAGGAAATGGCTACACCTTC.

The chain carries TRBV7-8 and TRBJ2-3; TRBD2 agrees at 10 bases. The V gene end was trimmed by 4 bases and the J gene end by 4 bases; junction bases not matched to a gene: 11. CDR1 and CDR2 (germline): SGHVS, FQNEAQ. The CDR3 length is 17 residues. Written as DNA, the CDR3 is TGTGCCAGCAGCTCCTATACTAGCGGGGAGGGTTCAGATACGCAGTATTTT. Translation: CASSSYTSGEGSDTQYF.

The J gene is TRBJ2-2, the V gene TRBV3-1 (or the pseudogene TRBV3-2), with 10 positions matching TRBD1. J gave up 6 bases and V 4 bases, and 2 bases lay outside the gene matches. The CDR3 covers 14 residues. Germline CDR1 is LGHDT and CDR2 is YNNKEL (reference sequence). The CDR3 loop reads CASSLGQGAGELFF. CDR3 nucleotide sequence: TGTGCCAGCAGCCTCGGACAGGGGGCCGGGGAGCTGTTTTTT.

The chain links TRBV5-6 to TRBJ2-7; TRBD1 aligns across 8 bases. CDR1 is SGHDT and CDR2 is YYEEEE in the germline V gene. V lost 0 bases, J lost 7 bases, and 6 bases stayed unmatched. This CDR3 is built from 14 residues. CDR3 bases: TGTGCCAGCAGCTTGGAGCAGGGGGCGCGTGAGCAGTACTTC. This codes for CASSLEQGAREQYF.